This T cell receptor (beta chain) comes out of a study of PD-1 blockade in mismatch repair-deficient tumors. Notes on the study in general: Tumor-resident clones, often absent from pretreatment blood, expanded after pembrolizumab and then contracted.

Concerning this clone itself: What it binds is not known.

Assay: immunoSEQ multiplex PCR; the TCRdb copy retains only in-frame clones and omits some. Among about 22,000 clones, almost 85% were seen once, and the ten largest hold roughly 17%. V lost 2 bases and J 8 bases, leaving 13 bases between the germline ends. The CDR3 is 14 amino acids. The germline V gene has CDR1 SGHRS and CDR2 YFSETQ. The sequence was obtained from an adult with mismatch repair-deficient cancer. Specimen: peripheral blood, collected 2 weeks after starting pembrolizumab. V gene TRBV5-1 combines with J gene TRBJ1-4; D uncertain. The CDR3 DNA follows: TGCGCCAGCAGCTTATCCGCGTTTAACGAAAAACTGTTTTTT. Its translation is CASSLSAFNEKLFF.